This T cell receptor (beta chain) emerged from a study of cytomegalovirus exposure and HLA in healthy donors. The CDR3 contains 14 residues. With V trimmed by 2 bases and J by 6 bases, 3 bases remained unmatched. Germline V CDR1 and CDR2: SGHNT, YENEEA. The study ran its PCR with 60 Vbeta and 13 Jbeta primers. Sequencing was performed with immunoSEQ multiplex PCR; in TCRdb, only in-frame clones are kept and a portion is missing. The data show some 150,000 clones, approximately 85% seen once. These donors counted as nominally healthy when sampled, but unrecorded immune exposures were likely. Points from the study as a whole: When a later analysis was performed, an Asian-associated ancestry cluster reportedly had fewer N-insertions than the roughly 640-donor mean. Follow-up analysis seemed to connect common viral pathogens with several of the most significant clusters identified. In a later analysis, a missense DCLRE1C variant was linked to TCR beta V- and J-gene trimming.

About this clone: The target antigen is unknown.

The sample was PBMCs. The V gene is TRBV11-3, the J gene TRBJ2-1, with TRBD2 matching over 8 bases. The clonotype originates from a woman in her forties or fifties in good health and CMV-seropositive. CDR3 region: CASSLFAGGNEQFF. CDR3 nucleotides: TGTGCCAGCAGCTTATTCGCGGGAGGCAATGAGCAGTTCTTC.